This TCR beta chain was identified during a study of blood T cell repertoires in COVID-19 (dated by TCRdb to 2018 to 2021). About the full investigation: Samples covering the acute and convalescent phases of COVID-19 were provided by collaborators in the United States, Italy and Spain. The prospective study material was composed of cDNA or gDNA derived from T cells, B-cell-depleted T cells, or PBMCs. Deeply sampled blood TCRbeta repertoires from subjects exposed to, actively infected with, or recovered from COVID-19 were included in the dataset. A freely available public database, intended as a resource for researchers studying the immune response to SARS-CoV-2, is where the repertoires were released. The sample metadata nearly always contained a de-identified subject ID, COVID-19 status, age in years and sex. Samples were obtained from the ongoing ImmuneRACE study (first 160 participants) and from roughly 1,300 subjects provided by 6 global collaborators. Where available, HLA class I and class II types were taken from metadata supplied by the sample provider and were not determined by assay-based typing.

TCRbeta CDR3 regions were amplified from genomic DNA by means of the immunoSEQ Assay, a bias-controlled multiplex PCR. The paper's data handling went like this. Within the assay, amplification of reference gene primers was used to estimate how many nucleated cells each sample contained. To quantify the absolute abundance of each unique TCRbeta CDR3 rearrangement, sequence reads were collapsed and filtered. For each sample, productive Simpson clonality was calculated by taking the square root of Simpson's diversity index across productive rearrangements. This immuneACCESS table, as held by TCRdb, lists in-frame sequences with V and J called but not all clones. Of the missing ones, under half trace to an unresolved V gene in checked studies; the others have no known cause. Clone size and the V and J calls come from that table; the DNA yielded D and trimming. This sample is represented by roughly 210,000 clones; about 85% of them were singletons. The top ten clonotypes cover roughly a tenth of the sample.

As concerns this clone: Its target antigen remains unknown. Base qualities are not at hand, and no much larger clone is one base apart.

Points the paper makes about the study in general: The amount of clinical and demographic metadata varied by source and participant and was provided uncurated.

CDR1 and CDR2, looked up from the germline V gene, are ENHRY and SYGVKD. Counted from cysteine to phenylalanine, this CDR3 has 14 amino acids. The only DNA kept is the CDR3, 42 bases in frame from the first base. Trimmed from V: 2 bases; trimmed from J: 2 bases; junction bases lacking a gene match: 0. At one collaborating source in Seattle, patients were enrolled during active infection and were followed longitudinally through the course of disease. Each collaborating institution followed its own protocols to collect whole blood in K2EDTA tubes. Collaborator samples were shipped for TCRbeta analysis as frozen whole blood, isolated PBMCs, or DNA extracted from either sample type.

This sequence uses TRBV10-3 and TRBJ1-5; 7 junctional bases match TRBD1. The sequence was collected from a woman at least 80 years old with COVID-19, enrolled during active disease. Sample: peripheral blood. The CDR3 region reads CAISETGGNQPQHF. The DNA sequence reads TGTGCCATCAGTGAGACAGGGGGCAATCAGCCCCAGCATTTT.